This T cell receptor (beta chain) was profiled in a study of spatial heterogeneity in lung cancer. Overall study: The study consistently detected more beta-chain than alpha-chain sequences. General observations from the study: Quantities of ubiquitous and regional expanded TCRs paralleled ubiquitous and regional nonsynonymous mutations, respectively. Mutation tallies in tumors tracked expanded intratumoral alpha and beta TCR counts.

MiXCR was run by TCRdb on the 5' RACE reads, yielding one entry per CDR3 protein. Among about 9,900 distinct CDR3 sequences listed, around 6.3% were seen once. Noted time point: sample taken at primary tumor resection. Comment on this clonotype: Its antigen is undetermined.

This CDR3 is 15 amino acids long. CDR1 is SNHLY, CDR2 FYNNEI, per germline. V trimming: 5 bases; J trimming: 2 bases; junction bases outside the gene matches: 8. The V call is TRBV2, the J call TRBJ1-2; 7 nucleotides align to TRBD1. The receptor's source is a female donor with early-stage non-small cell lung cancer. The sequencing used lung tumor tissue, collected at surgery. The CDR3 protein is CASSPLGTENYGYTF. CDR3 bases: TGTGCCAGCAGTCCGCTCGGGACAGAGAACTATGGCTACACCTTC.